This TCR beta chain derives from a study of shared clonotypes between healthy human individuals (dated by TCRdb to 2018 to 2020). About the investigation overall: The cohort comprised a couple of women and a few men aged 18 to 49 years. For each donor, three plates each were used for CD4 naive and CD4 memory, two plates were used for CD8 naive, and one plate was used for CD8 memory. The study deeply sequenced blood TCR repertoires of about 5 healthy adults to estimate repertoire size and the extent of clonotype sharing between individuals. Libraries were prepared and TCR repertoires were sequenced by different laboratories using diverse techniques, in order to increase sequencing depth and limit assay-specific biases. Leukapheresis yielded between about 0.9 and 9 billion PBMCs per donor. General findings and caveats noted by the study authors: Even with the large sequencing depth, rarefaction of the sorted-subset datasets indicated that sequencing was incomplete. About 5% of naive CD4, 3.5% of naive CD8, roughly 2.4% of memory CD4, and less than 0.45% of memory CD8 clonotypes were shared across a handful of donors. Sampling was limited to blood, and TCR repertoires in tissue likely differ from TCR repertoires in blood. Naive subsets generally had larger estimated clonotype richness than memory subsets did. Higher generation probabilities were observed for clonotypes shared by all four sorted-subset donors than for non-shared clonotypes. Based on pairwise subsampling, the degree of clonotype sharing among donors was expected to be affected by sequencing depth. The small number of donors limited the genetic and exposure-history diversity represented.

The donors were healthy, HIV-negative adults with no recently reported acute infections or vaccinations. Every donor was a Caucasian adult living in Nashville, Tennessee, USA. CD4+ T cells were enriched through magnetic negative selection, after which naive cells were positively selected on CD45RA and the remaining negative fraction served as the memory subset. Blood was collected by leukapheresis, and PBMCs were isolated by Ficoll-Histopaque density gradient centrifugation and then cryopreserved in liquid nitrogen vapor phase. Purity and quantity of every magnetically sorted T cell population were checked by analytical flow cytometry. Genomic DNA was isolated from each sorted fraction and quantified by UV absorbance on a Nanodrop 2000c. About this clone itself: Which antigen it targets is not known. Base qualities are not recorded, but no much larger clone differs from it by a single base.

Using the deep immunoSEQ assay, TCR CDR3 regions were amplified from genomic DNA by multiplex PCR. Extracted genomic DNA from each cell subset was distributed evenly across all wells of several immunoSEQ 96-well plates, and each plate was treated as a replicate. For sorted subsets, each replicate PCR was loaded with approximately 0.2 ug genomic DNA, equivalent to approximately 27,000 T cell genomes. The purified libraries were quantified using a Qubit 3.0 fluorometer, sized with a Bioanalyzer 2100, and then quantified again using the KAPA Library Quantification kit. Every immunoSEQ 96-well plate was sequenced on a separate single-read 150-cycle Illumina NextSeq 550 flow cell. The original pipeline was this. The immunoSEQ output contained only junctional sequences without quality scores, so filtering could not match that applied to full-length reads. Sequences were annotated with PyIR, a Python wrapper for IgBLAST v1.9, using IMGT germline references to assign V/J genes and CDR3. Any read was removed if the V/J assignment was weak (E-value above 1e-6), the CDR3 was missing, or the read contained stop codons, out-of-frame junctions, or ambiguous translated residues. V3J clonotypes were defined as sequences sharing an identical inferred V gene, J gene, and CDR3 amino acid sequence. Percentage overlap between repertoires was calculated by dividing the number of shared unique clonotypes by the size of the smaller repertoire. Three approaches were used to assess repertoire richness: RTK rarefaction, the Chao1 estimator, and Recon v2.1 estimates of unobserved clonotypes. OLGA was used to compute generation probabilities for all TCRbeta clonotypes that the gDNA method yielded from several donors. TCRdb holds this immuneACCESS table with in-frame rearrangements only. Some clones are missing; in checked studies, unresolved V genes explain under half, and the rest has no known cause. The V and J calls and the clone size are those of that table, but D and trimming were determined from the DNA. The sample table holds over 1.5 million clones, of which around 98% were seen once. The ten largest account for around 0.47% of the sample.

This clonotype was obtained from a man aged 25-45 years in good health. Sequencing used naive CD4+ T cells sorted from blood. The cell subset or site label on this specimen signifies: CD45RA+ positively selected.

In nucleotide form, the sequence is TGTGCCAGCAGCCAAGAACAGGGTTATGGCTACACCTTC. The resulting protein is CASSQEQGYGYTF. The rearrangement joined TRBV14 to TRBJ1-2; a weak D assignment points to TRBD1 (6 bases agree). The germline V gene provides CDR1 SGHDN and CDR2 FVKESK. Spanning cysteine to phenylalanine, the CDR3 consists of 13 amino acids. The CDR3 DNA has 39 bases and is translated from base 1. V is shortened by 0 bases, J by 5 bases, and the region joining them spans 7 bases.